These 29 T cell receptor beta chains were sequenced from one sample in a study of graft-versus-host responses after intestinal transplantation. Data came from immunoSEQ multiplex PCR; TCRdb stores just in-frame clones and leaves some out. The repertoire has 25,000 to 35,000 clones, around 94% of them found once; the top ten carry roughly 0.72%. The sample here was PBMCs, taken about ten weeks after intestinal transplant. The receptors come from a human patient who received an intestinal transplant, so some T cells may come from the graft donor.

CDR3 protein: CASSLAGTSGSYNEQFF. The CDR3, as DNA: TGCGCCAGCAGCTTGGCCGGGACTAGCGGGAGTTACAATGAGCAGTTCTTC. The chain carries TRBV5-1 and TRBJ2-1, with 14 bases aligning to TRBD2. The CDR3 runs 17 residues. Germline values: CDR1 SGHRS, CDR2 YFSETQ. With V trimmed by 0 bases and J by 4 bases, 3 bases remained unmatched.

V and J are TRBV7-2 and TRBJ2-7; D might be TRBD2 (6 bases). The CDR3 contains 17 residues. The V end lost 5 bases, the J end lost 2 bases, and 22 bases lay between the germline ends. Germline V gene lookup returns CDR1 SGHTA and CDR2 FQGNSA. CDR3 residues: CASSRSPYAEGTYEQYF. CDR3 coding DNA: TGTGCCAGCAGCAGGTCCCCCTATGCGGAGGGGACCTACGAGCAGTACTTC.

This rearrangement joins TRBV15 to TRBJ2-2; D might be TRBD1 or TRBD2, each matching 6 bases. V lost 3 bases and J 7 bases, leaving 12 bases between the germline ends. Looked up from germline, CDR1 is LNHNV and CDR2 is YYDKDF (reference sequence). This CDR3 is built from 14 residues. Here the CDR3 reads CATSSRGALGELFF. Here the CDR3 DNA reads TGTGCCACCAGCAGTAGGGGGGCGCTCGGGGAGCTGTTTTTT.

V usage is TRBV28 and J usage is TRBJ1-2, with D tentatively TRBD1 (5 bases). The germline V gene has CDR1 MDHEN and CDR2 SYDVKM. This CDR3 is 14 amino acids long. V lost 5 bases and J lost 6, with 16 bases in between. In nucleotides, the CDR3 is TGTGCCAGCAGTCCGCGGGGGAGGCCCAATGGCTACACCTTC. Its protein product is CASSPRGRPNGYTF.

CDR3 loop: CASSQAPGTSFPNIEQYF. The CDR3 bases are TGCGCCAGCAGCCAAGCGCCCGGGACTAGTTTCCCCAATATCGAGCAGTACTTC. The V gene is TRBV4-1, the J gene TRBJ2-7; 8 bases line up with TRBD2. In germline, CDR1 is MGHRA, CDR2 YSYEKL. V dropped 1 base and J dropped 6; count of bases not matched to a gene: 17. The CDR3 runs to 18 residues.

V gene TRBV21-1 combines with J gene TRBJ2-7; TRBD2 reflects the table's D call only, with no check against the DNA. TRBV21-1 is a pseudogene segment. There are 8 residues in the CDR3. The CDR3 DNA is TGTGCCAGCAGTGGAGAAAGCTTC. This sequence encodes CASSGESF.

This chain joins TRBV7-3 and TRBJ1-6; D might be TRBD1 (6 bases). Trimming took off 5 bases at V and 8 bases at J, with 16 bases between the two ends. Germline CDR1 and CDR2: SGHTA and FQGTGA. The CDR3 sequence is 15 residues long. DNA of the CDR3: TGTGCCAGCAGCCCTCTTGGGGGGCACGATTCACCCCTCCACTTT. This translates into CASSPLGGHDSPLHF. The full variable domain, its missing parts supplied by reference TRBV7-3 and TRBJ1-6, is GAGVSQTPSNKVTEKGKYVELRCDPISGHTALYWYRQSLGQGPEFLIYFQGTGAADDSGLPNDRFFAVRPEGSVSTLKIQRTERGDSAVYLCASSPLGGHDSPLHFGNGTRLTVT.

As concerns this clone: Relative to the germline gene, one junction end is altered; a read error may explain this. Here the CDR3 DNA reads TGTGCCAGCAGCTTAGGAGGGGCTAGCGGGGGGCAATTCTTC. Translated, it gives CASSLGGASGGQFF. J is TRBJ2-7 and V is TRBV7-2; 11 bases map to TRBD2. Germline assignment: CDR1 SGHTA and CDR2 FQGNSA. This CDR3 spans 14 amino acids.

The gene calls are TRBV30 and TRBJ1-2, with D perhaps TRBD1 (5 bases). V was clipped by 5 bases and J by 4 bases, with 17 bases between them. In germline, CDR1 is GTSNPN, CDR2 SVGIG (reference sequence). This CDR3 region has 14 residues. This CDR3 reads CAWGDRGRIYGYTF. CDR3 coding DNA: TGTGCCTGGGGGGACCGAGGTAGGATCTATGGCTACACCTTC.

This chain uses TRBV28 with TRBJ2-2; D is tentatively TRBD1 or TRBD2 (5 bases each). Looked up from germline, CDR1 is MDHEN and CDR2 is SYDVKM. This CDR3 contains 14 residues. With 6 bases removed from V and 4 bases from J, the gap between germline ends came to 12 bases. CDR3 protein: CASRTGTLTGELFF. The CDR3 nucleotides are TGTGCCAGCAGAACTGGGACCCTCACCGGGGAGCTGTTTTTT.

The V gene is TRBV6-5, the J gene TRBJ1-2, with TRBD1 matching 9 bases. With 5 bases clipped from V and 6 bases from J, the junction kept 1 base outside the gene matches. CDR1 and CDR2 (germline): MNHEY, SVGAGI. CDR3 length equals 12 residues. CDR3 residues: CASSRQGDGYTF. The CDR3 DNA follows: TGTGCCAGCAGTAGACAGGGGGATGGCTACACCTTC.

J is TRBJ1-5 and V is TRBV10-1; unclear D gene. Germline V gives CDR1 WNHNN, CDR2 SYGVQD (reference sequence). The CDR3 loop spans 13 amino acids. Trimming pared 3 bases from V and 6 bases from J, leaving 9 bases between. The CDR3 loop reads CASSDGSAQPQHF. The DNA of the CDR3 is TGCGCCAGCAGTGATGGGTCGGCTCAGCCCCAGCATTTT.

This chain joins TRBV6-5 and TRBJ1-5; D gene ambiguous. The CDR3 runs to 13 residues. Trimming took 8 bases from V and 5 from J, leaving 13 bases between them. Germline CDR1 reads MNHEY; CDR2 reads SVGAGI. The CDR3 nucleotides read TGTGCCAGCCGTCTTTCTCGCTATCAGCCCCAGCATTTT. Residues: CASRLSRYQPQHF.

The rearrangement links TRBV28 to TRBJ2-3; no reliable D call. From germline, CDR1 is MDHEN and CDR2 SYDVKM. The length of the CDR3 is 14 residues. Trimming pared 6 bases from V and 1 base from J, leaving 11 bases between. CDR3: CASRTGVGTDTQYF. CDR3 DNA: TGTGCCAGCAGGACCGGAGTCGGCACAGATACGCAGTATTTT. The full variable domain, in which reference TRBV28 and TRBJ2-3 provide the parts outside the CDR3, is DVKVTQSSRYLVKRTGEKVFLECVQDMDHENMFWYRQDPGLGLRLIYFSYDVKMKEKGDIPEGYSVSREKKERFSLILESASTNQTSMYLCASRTGVGTDTQYFGPGTRLTVL.

The V call is TRBV28, the J call TRBJ1-2, with unresolved D. The CDR3 length is 14 residues. Trimming removed 3 bases at V and 1 base at J, with 9 bases between. Germline lookup yields CDR1 MDHEN and CDR2 SYDVKM. The DNA for the CDR3 is TGTGCCAGCAGTTTTTGGCCGGTTAACTATGGCTACACCTTC. It is translated as CASSFWPVNYGYTF.

The chain carries TRBV13 and TRBJ2-5; D uncertain. Judging by the DNA end, TRBJ2-7 fits better; the J call may be wrong. Germline V gives CDR1 PRHDT, CDR2 FYEKMQ (reference sequence). The CDR3 sequence is 13 residues long. The DNA for the CDR3 is TGTGCCAGCAGCTTCACTTCGACCTACGAGCAGTACTTC. This encodes CASSFTSTYEQYF.

The chain recombines TRBV6-1 with TRBJ1-1; no clear D. CDR1 is MNHNS and CDR2 is SASEGT in the germline V gene. This CDR3 is built from 14 residues. V lost 4 bases, J lost 0 bases, and 9 bases lay in between. CDR3 sequence: CASSAGGVNTEAFF. In DNA form, the CDR3 reads TGTGCCAGCAGTGCAGGTGGGGTGAACACTGAAGCTTTCTTT.

V and J are TRBV7-9 and TRBJ1-3; unclear D gene. The CDR3 spans 14 residues. The germline V gene encodes CDR1 SEHNR and CDR2 FQNEAQ (reference sequence). The ends were cut back, 5 bases at V and 0 bases at J, with 8 bases in the middle. The CDR3 bases are TGTGCCAGCAGCAAACCAGCCTCTGGAAACACCATATATTTT. Protein sequence: CASSKPASGNTIYF.

The chain has TRBV6-5 and TRBJ2-4; 12 bases align to TRBD2. Unmatched junction bases numbered 6, after V lost 4 bases and J lost 8 bases. The CDR3 contains 15 residues. Germline lookup yields CDR1 MNHEY and CDR2 SVGAGI. CDR3 loop: CASSSLAGGPDIQYF. CDR3 bases: TGTGCCAGCAGTTCCCTAGCGGGGGGGCCGGACATTCAGTACTTC.

The rearrangement links TRBV25-1 to TRBJ2-5; D uncertain. Judging by the DNA end, TRBJ2-7 fits better; the J call may be wrong. Per the germline V gene, CDR1 is MGHDK and CDR2 is SYGVNS. This CDR3 region has 13 residues. The CDR3, as DNA: TGTGCCAGCAGTGTTGAGGATCCCTACGAGCAGTACTTC. It translates to CASSVEDPYEQYF.

The J gene is TRBJ2-6, the V gene TRBV7-6; 10 nucleotides line up with TRBD2. Germline V gene data show CDR1 as SGHVS and CDR2 as FNYEAQ. The CDR3 sequence is 17 residues long. Trimming at V came to 5 bases and at J to 1 base, leaving 5 bases not matched to a gene. The CDR3 coding sequence is TGTGCCAGCAGCCCGGGACTAGCGTCATCTGGGGCCAACGTCCTGACTTTC. The encoded protein is CASSPGLASSGANVLTF.

The chain couples TRBV6-5 to TRBJ2-7; TRBD2 matches at 14 bases. The V and J ends lost 1 base and 7 bases, in that order; junction bases with no gene match: 6. The germline V gene encodes CDR1 MNHEY and CDR2 SVGAGI. The CDR3 is made up of 16 amino acids. The chain's CDR3 is CASSYWTSGGPGEQYF. The CDR3 region has the DNA TGTGCCAGCAGTTACTGGACTAGCGGGGGGCCGGGGGAGCAGTACTTC.

The chain uses TRBV7-9 and TRBJ2-7; possibly TRBD2 for D (5 bases). From germline, CDR1 is SEHNR and CDR2 FQNEAQ (reference sequence). This CDR3 comprises 14 residues. Trimming took off 5 bases at V and 3 bases at J, with 14 bases between the two ends. The CDR3 DNA sequence: TGTGCCAGCAGCCAGACCGGGATCAGCTACGAGCAGTACTTC. This codes for CASSQTGISYEQYF.

The chain is built from TRBV6-4 and TRBJ2-1, with 12 bases fitting TRBD2. In germline, CDR1 is MRHNA, CDR2 SNTAGT. This CDR3 is built from 14 residues. J gave up 7 bases and V 6 bases, and 4 bases lay outside the gene matches. Here the CDR3 DNA reads TGTGCCAGCAGCCTAGCGGGGGGGAGTAATGAGCAGTTCTTC. Amino acid sequence: CASSLAGGSNEQFF.

This clone has only one observation. This rearrangement joins TRBV6-1 to TRBJ1-2; D is unresolved. The ends were cut back, 0 bases at V and 8 bases at J, with 13 bases in the middle. Germline V gene data show CDR1 as MNHNS and CDR2 as SASEGT. The CDR3 loop spans 14 amino acids. CDR3 nucleotides: TGTGCCAGCAGTGAAGCGTCCCGGGTCGACGGCTACACCTTC. It codes for CASSEASRVDGYTF.

J is TRBJ1-2 and V is TRBV9, with a weak D call TRBD1 (5 bases). V lost 3 bases and J lost 0, with 21 bases in between. The germline V gene has CDR1 SGDLS and CDR2 YYNGEE. The CDR3 is 18 residues long. CDR3 DNA: TGTGCCAGCAGCGCCCGTACCGGGACCCCAGCCTCTAACTATGGCTACACCTTC. It translates to CASSARTGTPASNYGYTF. The full variable domain, in which reference TRBV9 and TRBJ1-2 provide the parts outside the CDR3, is DSGVTQTPKHLITATGQRVTLRCSPRSGDLSVYWYQQSLDQGLQFLIQYYNGEERAKGNILERFSAQQFPDLHSELNLSSLELGDSALYFCASSARTGTPASNYGYTFGSGTRLTVV.

The genes are TRBV6-5 and TRBJ1-1, with D perhaps matching TRBD1 (5 bases). Germline loops: CDR1 MNHEY, CDR2 SVGAGI. The V and J ends lost 5 bases and 7 bases respectively, with 17 bases between them. This CDR3 comprises 14 residues. The CDR3 DNA follows: TGTGCCAGCAGTCATCAGGGTGGGGGACTTGAAGCTTTCTTT. This codes for CASSHQGGGLEAFF.

The chain joins TRBV4-2 to TRBJ2-1; 10 bases fit TRBD2. The CDR3 is made up of 18 amino acids. Germline CDR1 LGHNA, CDR2 YNFKEQ. V lost 0 bases and J lost 9; bases outside the gene matches: 14. The CDR3 is CASSQDTLGVAGGCEQFF. For the CDR3, the DNA is TGTGCCAGCAGCCAAGATACGCTTGGGGTAGCGGGAGGATGTGAGCAGTTCTTC.

CDR3 sequence (DNA): TGTGCCTGGAGGGGTAGTAACAATGAAAAACTGTTTTTT. Translation: CAWRGSNNEKLFF. This rearrangement joins TRBV30 to TRBJ1-4; no reliable D call. The CDR3 sequence is 13 residues long. Per the germline V gene, CDR1 is GTSNPN and CDR2 is SVGIG (reference sequence). V lost 3 bases, J lost 5 bases, and 10 bases lay in between.